This TCR beta chain was captured in a study of cytomegalovirus exposure and HLA in healthy donors. Study-wide results and limits: Previously analyzed data showed that most TCR beta V segments were productive at a frequency of about 87% or about 30%. Association of a missense DCLRE1C variant with TCR beta V- and J-gene trimming was reported in a later analysis.

Trimming stripped 6 bases from V and 1 base from J, with 13 bases between. This CDR3 comprises 15 residues. Germline V gene sequence: CDR1 LNHDA, CDR2 SQIVND (reference sequence). On this clone: Antigen unknown.

60 Vbeta and 13 Jbeta primers were used in PCR. Data came from immunoSEQ multiplex PCR; TCRdb stores just in-frame clones and leaves some out. The repertoire holds around 130,000 clones, with around three fifths as singletons. All donors participated as healthy donors of bone marrow. Donors had nominal health at sampling but likely had unrecorded immune exposures. This sequence joins TRBV19 and TRBJ1-5; D is unclear. This receptor was taken from a woman aged 40 to 55 in good health and CMV-seropositive. The sample taken for sequencing was PBMCs. The CDR3 DNA reads as TGTGCCAGTAGGGGTAGTCCCGGGAGCAATCAGCCCCAGCATTTT. This codes for CASRGSPGSNQPQHF.